This is a list of T cell receptor beta chains from one sample in a study of breast tumors, draining lymph nodes, adjacent tissues. One entry per CDR3 protein, called by TCRdb with MiXCR from the multiplex PCR reads. Of 180,000 or so distinct CDR3 sequences detected, 31% appear once; the ten largest clones hold 4.3%. Sequences were obtained from axillary lymph node tissue. The receptors originated from a female donor with breast cancer. Some clones in this sample may be carry-over from other donors' samples. Both conserved end residues are part of each CDR3. A D gene is named only where the DNA matches it firmly. Size is omitted from some rows. Given values are once, few, many or a class for expanded clones.

D gene,J gene,clone size,V gene,CDR3 protein,CDR3 DNA
NA,TRBJ1-6,many,TRBV7-2,CASSQTPSSSSYNSPLHF,TGTGCCAGCAGCCAGACCCCTTCATCGAGCTCCTATAATTCACCCCTCCACTTT
NA,TRBJ1-6,NA,TRBV2,CASRATVGYSPLHF,TGTGCCAGCAGGGCGACTGTGGGATATTCACCCCTCCACTTT
TRBD2,TRBJ2-1,many,TRBV3-1,CASSSPSGKQFF,TGTGCCAGCAGCTCCCCTAGCGGGAAGCAGTTCTTC
TRBD2,TRBJ2-7,many,TRBV10-2,CASRDDSGTSNEQYF,TGCGCCAGCCGGGACGACTCCGGGACTAGCAACGAGCAGTACTTC
NA,TRBJ2-5,NA,TRBV5-6,CASSLPSAGRHTNNETQYF,TGTGCCAGCAGCCTCCCCTCGGCAGGGCGGCACACAAACAATGAGACCCAGTACTTC
NA,TRBJ2-3,many,TRBV5-1,CASSYLTGSTDTQYF,TGCGCCAGCAGCTACCTCACAGGGAGCACAGATACGCAGTATTTT
NA,TRBJ1-2,many,TRBV20-1,CSAPDSRSKYGYTF,TGCAGTGCGCCAGACAGTCGCTCAAAATATGGCTACACCTTC
NA,TRBJ2-1,many,TRBV5-6,CASSLFQDYNEQFF,TGTGCCAGCAGCTTATTTCAGGATTACAATGAGCAGTTCTTC
TRBD1,TRBJ1-1,NA,TRBV10-1,CASSAGTGGRGEAFF,TGCGCCAGCAGTGCCGGGACAGGGGGCCGTGGAGAAGCTTTCTTT
NA,TRBJ2-7,many,TRBV18,CASSPGALSYEQYF,TGTGCCAGCTCACCGGGGGCCCTCTCCTACGAGCAGTACTTC
NA,TRBJ2-1,few,TRBV6-2/TRBV6-3,CASRRYWSEFF,TGTGCCAGCAGGCGCTATTGGTCCGAGTTCTTC
NA,TRBJ2-3,many,TRBV5-1,CASSFGTDTQYF,TGCGCCAGCAGCTTCGGCACAGATACGCAGTATTTT
TRBD2,TRBJ2-5,NA,TRBV13,CASSLMVLAVGETQYF,TGTGCCAGCAGCTTGATGGTGCTAGCGGTGGGTGAGACCCAGTACTTC
NA,TRBJ1-2,NA,TRBV3-1,CASSGAGSNYGYTF,TGTGCCAGCAGCGGTGCAGGGTCAAACTATGGCTACACCTTC
TRBD1,TRBJ1-1,few,TRBV2,CASGGQTMNTEAFF,TGTGCCAGCGGGGGACAGACCATGAACACTGAAGCTTTCTTT
NA,TRBJ2-3,many,TRBV20-1,CSAPGRGARGDTQYF,TGCAGTGCCCCAGGACGTGGTGCCCGCGGCGATACGCAGTATTTT
TRBD2,TRBJ2-7,many,TRBV5-1,CASSPTSVAYEQYF,TGCGCCAGCAGCCCGACTAGCGTGGCCTACGAGCAGTACTTC
TRBD1,TRBJ2-7,many,TRBV2,CASGRDSSYEQYF,TGTGCCAGCGGAAGGGACAGCTCCTACGAGCAGTACTTC
NA,TRBJ1-2,NA,TRBV19,CASTRAGGHGYTF,TGTGCCAGTACGAGGGCGGGGGGTCACGGCTACACCTTC
NA,TRBJ1-2,many,TRBV20-1,CSARDPGAVDRDTRRIVKNYGYTF,TGCAGTGCTAGAGACCCCGGCGCCGTAGACCGGGACACACGCCGGATCGTAAAAAACTATGGCTACACCTTC
TRBD1,TRBJ2-5,NA,TRBV7-8,CASSLARQGGAQYF,TGTGCCAGCAGCTTAGCGAGACAGGGGGGAGCCCAGTACTTC
NA,TRBJ2-5,many,TRBV7-8,CASSLGSKRGGEEPQYF,TGTGCCAGCAGCTTAGGGTCTAAGAGAGGTGGGGAGGAGCCCCAGTACTTC
TRBD2,TRBJ2-7,NA,TRBV20-1,CSASGGAAGYEQYF,TGCAGTGCTAGCGGGGGGGCCGCGGGGTACGAGCAGTACTTC
NA,TRBJ2-5,many,TRBV5-1,CASSYSGTLETQYF,TGCGCCAGCAGCTACTCAGGGACATTGGAGACCCAGTACTTC
NA,TRBJ2-7,many,TRBV2,CASSVSPRGGEQYF,TGTGCCAGCAGTGTTTCGCCCAGGGGGGGGGAGCAGTACTTC
NA,TRBJ1-2,NA,TRBV6-5,CASGHRVDRTNYGYTF,TGTGCCAGCGGTCACCGCGTTGACAGGACTAACTATGGCTACACCTTC
NA,TRBJ1-4,NA,TRBV7-8,CASSSTSGGATNEKLFF,TGTGCCAGCAGCTCTACTAGCGGGGGGGCAACTAATGAAAAACTGTTTTTT
NA,TRBJ1-5,many,TRBV19,CASSIVDGPSNQPQHF,TGTGCCAGTAGTATAGTCGATGGACCCAGCAATCAGCCCCAGCATTTT
TRBD2,TRBJ2-1,NA,TRBV19,CASKSSGKADNEQSF,TGTGCCAGTAAATCTAGCGGGAAGGCAGACAATGAGCAGTCCTTC
NA,TRBJ1-2,many,TRBV11-2,CASSPTNYGYTF,TGTGCCAGCAGCCCGACTAACTATGGCTACACCTTC
NA,TRBJ2-1,many,TRBV20-1,CSAQTSRARNEQFF,TGCAGTGCCCAGACTAGTCGGGCCCGGAATGAGCAGTTCTTC
TRBD2,TRBJ2-7,many,TRBV19,CASSPGRAEQYF,TGTGCCAGTAGCCCAGGGAGGGCCGAGCAGTACTTC
TRBD1,TRBJ2-2,NA,TRBV18,CASSLGQANTGELLF,TGTGCCAGCTCACTGGGACAGGCGAACACCGGGGAGCTGCTTTTT
NA,TRBJ2-2,NA,TRBV11-2,CASSLGGTAELFF,TGTGCCAGCAGCTTAGGAGGGACCGCGGAGCTGTTTTTT
NA,TRBJ1-2,NA,TRBV28,CASRLGASLVYGYTF,TGTGCCAGCAGACTAGGGGCCAGTTTAGTCTATGGCTACACCTTC
NA,TRBJ2-7,many,TRBV7-9,CASSGETYEQYF,TGTGCCAGCAGCGGGGAAACCTACGAGCAGTACTTC
NA,TRBJ2-5,many,TRBV24-1,CATSDSGLQETQYF,TGTGCCACCAGTGATTCGGGACTGCAAGAGACCCAGTACTTC
TRBD1,TRBJ2-7,NA,TRBV29-1,CSVEGQGAKEQYF,TGCAGCGTAGAGGGACAGGGGGCGAAGGAGCAGTACTTC
NA,TRBJ1-5,many,TRBV6-1,CASSEARGGYQPQHF,TGTGCCAGCAGTGAAGCCAGGGGCGGCTATCAGCCCCAGCATTTT
NA,TRBJ2-6,NA,TRBV6-2/TRBV6-3,CASSYGGSPSGANVLTF,TGTGCCAGCAGTTACGGAGGCAGCCCCTCCGGGGCCAACGTCCTGACTTTC